In this sample, the clone carrying this T cell receptor (beta chain) turned up once. This sample was included in a study of shared clonotypes between healthy human individuals. Replicate PCRs from sorted subsets contained roughly 220 ng DNA, which is 31,000 or so T cell genomes. Sequencing was performed with immunoSEQ multiplex PCR; in TCRdb, only in-frame clones are kept and a portion is missing. The data contain 2 million to 2.5 million clones, just under 95% of them singletons. Material: naive CD4+ T cells from PBMCs. As for subset: CD45RA+ positively selected. The source of this sequence is a young man in good health. Some clones in this sample may be carry-over from other donors' samples.

CDR3 amino acids: CAWRIYGTGNTGELFF. The CDR3 DNA follows: TGTGCCTGGAGGATATACGGGACGGGGAACACCGGGGAGCTGTTTTTT. The chain combines TRBV30 with TRBJ2-2; D tentatively reads TRBD1 or TRBD2 (5 bases each). This CDR3 has 16 residues. The V end lost 3 bases, the J end lost 1 base, and 15 bases lay between the germline ends. Germline loops: CDR1 GTSNPN, CDR2 SVGIG (reference sequence).